Listed below are T cell receptor beta chains from one sample, sequenced in a study of shared clonotypes between healthy human individuals. Only in-frame clones appear in the TCRdb table, and some are missing; sequencing was by immunoSEQ multiplex PCR. The repertoire holds roughly 810,000 clones, with about 96% as singletons. The sequencing input was naive CD8+ T cells sorted from blood. All receptors come from a man aged 25 to 45 in good health. Each CDR3 is given with its conserved first and last residue. The order of the fields is CDR3 protein, J gene, V gene.

cdr3_aa: CASSVELAPRPNTGELFF
j_call: TRBJ2-2
v_call: TRBV9

cdr3_aa: CASSEWSGDGQTQYF
j_call: TRBJ2-5
v_call: TRBV10-2

cdr3_aa: CASSPWTSGGREQYF
j_call: TRBJ2-7
v_call: TRBV19

cdr3_aa: CASSLSVVKKPLNEQFF
j_call: TRBJ2-1
v_call: TRBV7-8

cdr3_aa: CSVLAGLGYEQYF
j_call: TRBJ2-7
v_call: TRBV29-1

cdr3_aa: CASVAGVLGYNEQFF
j_call: TRBJ2-1
v_call: TRBV6-1

cdr3_aa: CASNIRDSYGYTF
j_call: TRBJ1-2
v_call: TRBV28

cdr3_aa: CASSYSDTVKDTQYF
j_call: TRBJ2-3
v_call: TRBV6-5

cdr3_aa: CASSVGLGPDTQYF
j_call: TRBJ2-3
v_call: TRBV9

cdr3_aa: CASSPGLGNEQFF
j_call: TRBJ2-1
v_call: TRBV7-7

cdr3_aa: CATKEPGLVLNEQFF
j_call: TRBJ2-1
v_call: TRBV27

cdr3_aa: CASSSTGTSASYEQYF
j_call: TRBJ2-7
v_call: TRBV7-9

cdr3_aa: CASSQTSRNTDTQYF
j_call: TRBJ2-3
v_call: TRBV4-1

cdr3_aa: CASRPAGGLAATQYF
j_call: TRBJ2-5
v_call: TRBV7-8

cdr3_aa: CASSEWASGNIQYF
j_call: TRBJ2-4
v_call: TRBV25-1

cdr3_aa: CATSRDRRERSNEQFF
j_call: TRBJ2-1
v_call: TRBV15

cdr3_aa: CASSLDPPGLAVEGNEQFF
j_call: TRBJ2-1
v_call: TRBV5-1

cdr3_aa: CASSQVQGGNTEAFF
j_call: TRBJ1-1
v_call: TRBV4-3

cdr3_aa: CASSLLAPATSGYEQYF
j_call: TRBJ2-7
v_call: TRBV7-8

cdr3_aa: CASSSGQQETQYF
j_call: TRBJ2-5
v_call: TRBV6-1

cdr3_aa: CASSKRGVPDTQYF
j_call: TRBJ2-3
v_call: TRBV21-1

cdr3_aa: CASSPSDGDEQYF
j_call: TRBJ2-7
v_call: TRBV27

cdr3_aa: CASSPREWSSYEQYF
j_call: TRBJ2-7
v_call: TRBV9

cdr3_aa: CASSLNPEFVYEQYF
j_call: TRBJ2-7
v_call: TRBV11-2

cdr3_aa: CASSQDWRPDTQYF
j_call: TRBJ2-3
v_call: TRBV4-3

cdr3_aa: CASSVDLGTYEQYF
j_call: TRBJ2-7
v_call: TRBV5-1

cdr3_aa: CASSYGLGTYEQYF
j_call: TRBJ2-7
v_call: TRBV6-5

cdr3_aa: CASSPRGSEAFF
j_call: TRBJ1-1
v_call: TRBV7-9

cdr3_aa: CASSISSGTPNEQFF
j_call: TRBJ2-1
v_call: TRBV19

cdr3_aa: CASSLGDRINYGYTF
j_call: TRBJ1-2
v_call: TRBV7-9

cdr3_aa: CASSLGEGAVNTEAFF
j_call: TRBJ1-1
v_call: TRBV27

cdr3_aa: CASSFRGDNYNEQFF
j_call: TRBJ2-1
v_call: TRBV27

cdr3_aa: CASSITPGGDEQYF
j_call: TRBJ2-7
v_call: TRBV4-3

cdr3_aa: CASSPRDTIYEQYF
j_call: TRBJ2-7
v_call: TRBV19

cdr3_aa: CASSLAEGLRGVEQFF
j_call: TRBJ2-1
v_call: TRBV5-1

cdr3_aa: CASSYSFTGDTEAFF
j_call: TRBJ1-1
v_call: TRBV6-5

cdr3_aa: CASSQVPGVSTDTQYF
j_call: TRBJ2-3
v_call: TRBV4-1

cdr3_aa: CASRGWSRGDEQFF
j_call: TRBJ2-1
v_call: TRBV7-9

cdr3_aa: CASSVGGTGVYSNQPQHF
j_call: TRBJ1-5
v_call: TRBV6-4

cdr3_aa: CASSIDLLQGQGNTGELFF
j_call: TRBJ2-2
v_call: TRBV19

cdr3_aa: CASSPRTSYNEQFF
j_call: TRBJ2-1
v_call: TRBV27

cdr3_aa: CASSYTGVSLSYEQYF
j_call: TRBJ2-7
v_call: TRBV7-9

cdr3_aa: CASSQEHSLETQYF
j_call: TRBJ2-5
v_call: TRBV4-1

cdr3_aa: CASTVDPYEQYF
j_call: TRBJ2-7
v_call: TRBV6-1

cdr3_aa: CASSFGLGYEQYF
j_call: TRBJ2-7
v_call: TRBV28

cdr3_aa: CASSRNYEQYF
j_call: TRBJ2-7
v_call: TRBV7-9

cdr3_aa: CASSIGFTKYEQYF
j_call: TRBJ2-7
v_call: TRBV19

cdr3_aa: CASGFDGIRGYEQYF
j_call: TRBJ2-7
v_call: TRBV12-5

cdr3_aa: CASSYSGEGWPQHF
j_call: TRBJ1-5
v_call: TRBV6-5

cdr3_aa: CASSPIGSDDEQFF
j_call: TRBJ2-1
v_call: TRBV27

cdr3_aa: CASSVPGGPADTQYF
j_call: TRBJ2-3
v_call: TRBV9

cdr3_aa: CASSTQREAAPEQYF
j_call: TRBJ2-7
v_call: TRBV27

cdr3_aa: CASSPGLLQETQYF
j_call: TRBJ2-5
v_call: TRBV18